This entry describes one TCR beta chain. CDR1 and CDR2 from the germline V gene are SGDLS and YYNGEE. The J segment lost 4 bases and the V segment lost 0 bases, leaving 16 bases of the junction unmatched. The CDR3 has 20 amino acids. The sample belongs to a study of cytomegalovirus exposure and HLA in healthy donors. Unrecorded immune exposure was likely among donors, who were nominally healthy when sampled. Primers for the PCR totalled 60 Vbeta and 13 Jbeta. The assay was immunoSEQ multiplex PCR, and TCRdb's table has in-frame clones only and misses some. The data contain around 130,000 clones, around 80% of them singletons.

The chain carries TRBV9 and TRBJ2-2; 9 bases are a match to TRBD2. The TCR was taken from a woman in her late teens or twenties in good health and CMV-seropositive. Sequencing was done on a sample of PBMCs. CDR3 DNA: TGTGCCAGCAGCGTAGAAGGGGGCATAGGGGCGGGGGGGCCCACCGGGGAGCTGTTTTTT. It yields the protein CASSVEGGIGAGGPTGELFF.